These 32 T cell receptor beta chains originate from one sample sequenced in a study of T cells in localized non-small cell lung cancer. Profiling relied on immunoSEQ multiplex PCR, and the TCRdb table lists in-frame clones only, not all of them. The data contain about 36,000 clones, roughly nine tenths of them seen just once; the ten biggest clones take up about 7.7%. The specimen was peripheral blood, collected before any cancer treatment. The receptor source for this set is a woman aged 35-75 years with stage I lung adenocarcinoma.

J is TRBJ2-7 and V is TRBV5-6; D may be TRBD2 (6 bases). Germline values: CDR1 SGHDT, CDR2 YYEEEE. This CDR3 comprises 14 residues. Deletions cut 6 bases from V and 1 base from J, with 14 bases between. CDR3: CASTTGTSSYEQYF. The CDR3 region has the DNA TGTGCCAGCACCACCGGGACTTCGTCCTACGAGCAGTACTTC. Full variable domain (missing parts from reference TRBV5-6 and TRBJ2-7): DAGVTQSPTHLIKTRGQQVTLRCSPKSGHDTVSWYQQALGQGPQFIFQYYEEEERQRGNFPDRFSGHQFPNYSSELNVNALLLGDSALYLCASTTGTSSYEQYFGPGTRLTVT.

The chain is built from TRBV2 and TRBJ2-5, with TRBD2 matching 7 bases. Losses at the gene ends were 6 bases for V and 2 bases for J; bases not matched to a gene: 0. This CDR3 is built from 12 residues. Per germline, CDR1 SNHLY and CDR2 FYNNEI. CDR3 in amino acids: CASRREQETQYF. CDR3 bases: TGTGCCAGCAGGCGGGAGCAAGAGACCCAGTACTTC. Based on the CDR3 plus reference TRBV2 and TRBJ2-5, the full variable domain is EPEVTQTPSHQVTQMGQEVILRCVPISNHLYFYWYRQILGQKVEFLVSFYNNEISEKSEIFDDQFSVERPDGSNFTLKIRSTKLEDSAMYFCASRREQETQYFGPGTRLLVL.

The chain is built from TRBV19 and TRBJ2-3; 9 bases fit TRBD2. Germline values: CDR1 LNHDA, CDR2 SQIVND (reference sequence). The length of the CDR3 is 16 residues. With V trimmed by 3 bases and J by 6 bases, 10 bases remained unmatched. CDR3 sequence: CASSISGGLHGDTQYF. Here the CDR3 DNA reads TGTGCCAGTAGTATTAGCGGGGGCCTCCACGGGGATACGCAGTATTTT.

This clone appeared a single time. This chain links TRBV23-1 with TRBJ2-7, with TRBD1 as a possible D gene (6 bases). TRBV23-1 is filed as an ORF, its function uncertain. Between the trimmed V and J ends, which lost 11 bases and 2 bases, there was a span of 19 bases. This CDR3 region has 14 residues. The CDR3 nucleotides are TGCGCCGGATTGAGGACAGAGGGGACCTACGAGCAGTACTTC. It specifies CAGLRTEGTYEQYF.

The CDR3 DNA is TGTGCCAGCAAGGTTCAAAGCTCCTATAATTCACCCCTCCACTTT. This sequence encodes CASKVQSSYNSPLHF. The rearrangement uses TRBV2 and TRBJ1-6, with D unclear. CDR3 size: 15 residues. The germline V gene has CDR1 SNHLY and CDR2 FYNNEI. Between the trimmed V and J ends, which lost 7 bases and 0 bases, there was a span of 10 bases.

V is TRBV2 and J is TRBJ2-1; tentatively, D is TRBD1 (6 bases). V gave up 2 bases and J gave up 9 bases, with 8 bases separating them. CDR1 SNHLY and CDR2 FYNNEI come from the germline V gene. CDR3 length: 12 amino acids. Here the CDR3 DNA reads TGTGCCAGCAGTGAACAAGGGGGTGAGCAGTTCTTC. Translated: CASSEQGGEQFF.

CDR3 in amino acids: CSVGQPGNTIYF. The CDR3 DNA sequence: TGCAGCGTAGGACAACCTGGAAACACCATATATTTT. The rearrangement links TRBV29-1 to TRBJ1-3; maybe TRBD1 (5 bases). The germline CDR1 and CDR2 sequences are SQVTM and ANQGSEA. The CDR3 sequence is 12 residues long. Trimming stripped 6 bases from V and 2 bases from J, with 8 bases between.

The chain recombines TRBV5-1 with TRBJ2-7; D is possibly TRBD2 (7 bases). The germline CDR1 and CDR2 sequences are SGHRS and YFSETQ. Trimming left V 1 base short and J 0 bases short, with 14 bases between. This CDR3 region has 16 residues. The CDR3, as DNA: TGCGCCAGCAGCTTGTCTAGGGGGGGCGTCTCCTACGAGCAGTACTTC. Amino acids: CASSLSRGGVSYEQYF. Filled out from reference TRBV5-1 and TRBJ2-7, the complete variable domain reads KAGVTQTPRYLIKTRGQQVTLSCSPISGHRSVSWYQQTPGQGLQFLFEYFSETQRNKGNFPGRFSGRQFSNSRSEMNVSTLELGDSALYLCASSLSRGGVSYEQYFGPGTRLTVT.

This rearrangement joins TRBV6-5 to TRBJ1-1; no clear D gene. The CDR3 length is 15 residues. Looked up from germline, CDR1 is MNHEY and CDR2 is SVGAGI. The V end was cut by 3 bases, the J end by 5 bases, with 16 bases between. The chain's CDR3 is CASSYVGPLETEAFF. CDR3 in DNA: TGTGCCAGCAGTTATGTCGGACCGTTGGAGACTGAAGCTTTCTTT.

This clone was seen more than once but under ten times. V usage is TRBV27 and J usage is TRBJ2-1, with 8 positions matching TRBD1. The CDR3 spans 15 residues. Unmatched junction bases numbered 12, after V lost 11 bases and J lost 3 bases. CDR1 MNHEY and CDR2 SMNVEV come from the germline V gene (reference sequence). The CDR3 DNA follows: TGTGCCTCACGGACCCGGACAGGGATCTACAATGAGCAGTTCTTC. Protein product: CASRTRTGIYNEQFF.

This sequence joins TRBV30 and TRBJ1-5; a possible D gene is TRBD1 (6 bases). The CDR3 sequence is 15 residues long. Trimming shortened V by 5 bases and J by 2 bases, and 16 bases separated the two germline ends. Germline values: CDR1 GTSNPN, CDR2 SVGIG (reference sequence). CDR3 nucleotides: TGTGCCTGGTCCACAGGGCAGGTCGGCAATCAGCCCCAGCATTTT. It encodes CAWSTGQVGNQPQHF. Full variable domain (missing parts from reference TRBV30 and TRBJ1-5): SQTIHQWPATLVQPVGSPLSLECTVEGTSNPNLYWYRQAAGRGLQLLFYSVGIGQISSEVPQNLSASRPQDRQFILSSKKLLLSDSGFYLCAWSTGQVGNQPQHFGDGTRLSIL.

In its sample, this clone was seen a few times. This chain connects TRBV27 to TRBJ1-1; a possible D gene is TRBD1 (5 bases). Germline V gene data show CDR1 as MNHEY and CDR2 as SMNVEV (reference sequence). Trimming took 6 bases from V and 4 from J, leaving 15 bases between them. The CDR3 spans 14 residues. The DNA of the CDR3 is TGTGCCAGCAGCGCAACCGGGACTTTCACTGAAGCTTTCTTT. As protein: CASSATGTFTEAFF.

This chain joins TRBV9 and TRBJ2-1; tentatively, D is TRBD1 or TRBD2 (6 bases each). The CDR3 contains 16 residues. V shed 3 bases and J shed 8 bases, with 21 bases lying between them. Germline V gene lookup returns CDR1 SGDLS and CDR2 YYNGEE. CDR3 in amino acids: CASSGLGGLSSDEQFF. The CDR3 DNA reads as TGTGCCAGCAGCGGCCTGGGGGGCCTCTCCTCGGATGAGCAGTTCTTC. The complete variable domain, with remaining parts taken from reference TRBV9 and TRBJ2-1, reads DSGVTQTPKHLITATGQRVTLRCSPRSGDLSVYWYQQSLDQGLQFLIQYYNGEERAKGNILERFSAQQFPDLHSELNLSSLELGDSALYFCASSGLGGLSSDEQFFGPGTRLTVL.

The chain has TRBV5-4 and TRBJ1-3; perhaps TRBD1 as D (5 bases). Deletions cut 4 bases from V and 2 bases from J, with 13 bases between. The germline V gene encodes CDR1 SGHNT and CDR2 YYREEE (reference sequence). The CDR3 is 15 residues long. In DNA form, the CDR3 reads TGTGCCAGCAGCAGCGGGACGGCCGCTGGAAACACCATATATTTT. Amino acids: CASSSGTAAGNTIYF.

The V call is TRBV2, the J call TRBJ1-2; 7 bases line up with TRBD1. Germline-derived CDR1 and CDR2 are SNHLY and FYNNEI. Trimming took 9 bases from V and 4 from J; bases not matched to a gene: 8. CDR3 length equals 13 residues. The CDR3 protein is CASRQGRPYGYTF. CDR3 sequence (DNA): TGTGCCAGTCGACAGGGCCGACCCTATGGCTACACCTTC.

This rearrangement joins TRBV30 to TRBJ1-1; a weak D match, TRBD1 (6 bases). Per germline, CDR1 GTSNPN and CDR2 SVGIG (reference sequence). Trimming stripped 4 bases from V and 5 bases from J, with 14 bases between. This CDR3 spans 13 amino acids. The CDR3 bases are TGTGCCTGGAACAGGGCAACGGGTACTGAAGCTTTCTTT. Translated, it gives CAWNRATGTEAFF.

A word on this clone: The junction does not match germline at one end; this may be a read error. The chain couples TRBV7-2 to TRBJ1-1; D remains ambiguous. CDR1 SGHTA and CDR2 FQGNSA come from the germline V gene. The CDR3 sequence is 14 residues long. CDR3 in amino acids: CANSPGPENTEAFF. As DNA, the CDR3 is TGTGCCAACAGCCCCGGGCCAGAGAACACTGAAGCTTTCTTT.

The sample holds one count of this clone. The chain couples TRBV19 to TRBJ1-6; TRBD1 agrees at 8 bases. CDR3 length: 14 residues. Germline CDR1 is LNHDA and CDR2 is SQIVND (reference sequence). V lost 3 bases to trimming and J lost 10 bases; unmatched junction nucleotides: 5. The CDR3 DNA sequence: TGTGCCAGTAGTATCACAGGGGGTGGATCACCCCTCCACTTT. Translating it yields CASSITGGGSPLHF.

The V gene is TRBV5-1, the J gene TRBJ2-5; D ambiguous. The CDR3 spans 15 residues. Germline V gene lookup returns CDR1 SGHRS and CDR2 YFSETQ. Trimming took off 0 bases at V and 0 bases at J, with 9 bases between the two ends. CDR3 sequence reads: CASSLAVGNQETQYF. CDR3 coding DNA: TGCGCCAGCAGCTTGGCCGTCGGAAACCAAGAGACCCAGTACTTC.

This clone was seen just once. The chain uses TRBV7-2 and TRBJ1-4, with D possibly being TRBD1 (5 bases). The CDR3 covers 17 residues. V gave up 5 bases and J gave up 5 bases, with 21 bases separating them. CDR1 is SGHTA, CDR2 FQGNSA, per germline. The CDR3 loop reads CASSPVSGAHGNEKLFF. In DNA form, the CDR3 reads TGTGCCAGCAGCCCAGTTAGCGGGGCGCACGGGAATGAAAAACTGTTTTTT.

This chain uses TRBV19 with TRBJ1-2; 7 nucleotides match TRBD1. The CDR3 length is 16 residues. The germline V gene has CDR1 LNHDA and CDR2 SQIVND (reference sequence). The junction had 13 bases not matched to a gene; V was cut back by 3 bases and J by 6 bases. The CDR3 loop is CASSIIFRDSLDGYTF. CDR3 in DNA: TGTGCCAGTAGTATCATATTCCGGGACAGTTTAGATGGCTACACCTTC.

V is TRBV4-2 and J is TRBJ1-6; possible D gene TRBD1, 5 bases. The CDR3 length is 18 residues. V lost 2 bases, J lost 8 bases, and 22 bases lay in between. Germline CDR1 LGHNA, CDR2 YNFKEQ. For the CDR3, the DNA is TGTGCCAGCAGCCAACAACGGGAGGCGGGACGTAATTATTCACCCCTCCACTTT. This gives the protein CASSQQREAGRNYSPLHF.

This clone has only one observation. V is TRBV19 and J is TRBJ2-4; D is ambiguous. Trimming removed 5 bases at V and 0 bases at J, with 20 bases between. This CDR3 is built from 18 residues. Germline loops: CDR1 LNHDA, CDR2 SQIVND (reference sequence). CDR3 protein: CASSSAFASGIAKNIQYF. Written as DNA, the CDR3 is TGTGCCAGTAGTTCAGCCTTCGCTAGTGGGATAGCCAAAAACATTCAGTACTTC. The full variable domain, its missing parts supplied by reference TRBV19 and TRBJ2-4, is DGGITQSPKYLFRKEGQNVTLSCEQNLNHDAMYWYRQDPGQGLRLIYYSQIVNDFQKGDIAEGYSVSREKKESFPLTVTSAQKNPTAFYLCASSSAFASGIAKNIQYFGAGTRLSVL.

This clone was seen just once. J is TRBJ1-3 and V is TRBV18; no reliable D call. The ends were cut back, 2 bases at V and 0 bases at J, with 11 bases in the middle. CDR3 length equals 16 residues. Germline V gives CDR1 KGHSH, CDR2 LQKENI. The CDR3 sequence is CASSPALGASGNTIYF. The CDR3 DNA reads TGTGCCAGCTCACCAGCCCTCGGCGCCTCTGGAAACACCATATATTTT.

This chain joins TRBV28 and TRBJ1-4; 9 positions match TRBD1. Per germline, CDR1 MDHEN and CDR2 SYDVKM. V trimming: 5 bases; J trimming: 8 bases; junction bases outside the gene matches: 9. The CDR3 is made up of 15 amino acids. The CDR3 here is CASSPAGQGSEKLFF. The CDR3 DNA reads TGTGCCAGCAGTCCAGCGGGACAGGGATCCGAAAAACTGTTTTTT. The complete variable domain, with remaining parts taken from reference TRBV28 and TRBJ1-4, reads DVKVTQSSRYLVKRTGEKVFLECVQDMDHENMFWYRQDPGLGLRLIYFSYDVKMKEKGDIPEGYSVSREKKERFSLILESASTNQTSMYLCASSPAGQGSEKLFFGSGTQLSVL.

This clone showed up just once. The chain joins TRBV19 to TRBJ1-1; 10 bases align to TRBD1. The germline CDR1 and CDR2 sequences are LNHDA and SQIVND (reference sequence). The CDR3 is 15 amino acids. After removal of 4 bases from V and 4 bases from J, the junction contained 6 bases not matched to a gene. CDR3 protein: CASSTPDRGFTEAFF. CDR3 in DNA: TGTGCCAGTAGTACCCCGGACAGGGGGTTCACTGAAGCTTTCTTT. Full variable domain (outside the CDR3, taken from reference TRBV19 and TRBJ1-1): DGGITQSPKYLFRKEGQNVTLSCEQNLNHDAMYWYRQDPGQGLRLIYYSQIVNDFQKGDIAEGYSVSREKKESFPLTVTSAQKNPTAFYLCASSTPDRGFTEAFFGQGTRLTVV.

V and J are TRBV10-3 and TRBJ2-2, with a tentative D call TRBD2 (6 bases). Germline V gene lookup returns CDR1 ENHRY and CDR2 SYGVKD. The V end was cut by 2 bases, the J end by 1 base, with 8 bases between. CDR3 length: 15 residues. CDR3 sequence: CAISENGGNTGELFF. In DNA form, the CDR3 reads TGTGCCATCAGTGAGAACGGGGGGAACACCGGGGAGCTGTTTTTT.

This chain joins TRBV18 and TRBJ1-4; possible D gene TRBD1, 5 bases. Germline CDR1 is KGHSH and CDR2 is LQKENI. V was clipped by 6 bases and J by 1 base, with 9 bases between them. This CDR3 is built from 14 residues. CDR3 sequence: CASSTGGTNEKLFF. The DNA of the CDR3 is TGTGCCAGCTCCACCGGGGGAACTAATGAAAAACTGTTTTTT. Full variable domain (rest looked up from reference TRBV18 and TRBJ1-4): NAGVMQNPRHLVRRRGQEARLRCSPMKGHSHVYWYRQLPEEGLKFMVYLQKENIIDESGMPKERFSAEFPKEGPSILRIQQVVRGDSAAYFCASSTGGTNEKLFFGSGTQLSVL.

This chain connects TRBV30 to TRBJ1-5, with a possible D match to TRBD1 (5 bases). The CDR3 length is 14 residues. Germline V gene data show CDR1 as GTSNPN and CDR2 as SVGIG (reference sequence). V was trimmed by 0 bases and J by 5 bases, leaving 11 bases between them. The CDR3 region is CAWSVTQADQPQHF. Here the CDR3 DNA reads TGTGCCTGGAGTGTAACACAGGCTGATCAGCCCCAGCATTTT.

This rearrangement joins TRBV11-2 to TRBJ2-7; a possible D gene is TRBD1 (5 bases). This CDR3 is 15 amino acids long. Trimming took off 0 bases at V and 7 bases at J, with 16 bases between the two ends. CDR1 SGHAT and CDR2 FQNNGV come from the germline V gene. The CDR3 sequence: CASSLDPSRVVEQYF. In DNA form, the CDR3 reads TGTGCCAGCAGCTTAGATCCGTCCAGGGTGGTTGAGCAGTACTTC.

The V gene is TRBV7-8, the J gene TRBJ2-2, with 8 positions matching TRBD2. Per the germline V gene, CDR1 is SGHVS and CDR2 is FQNEAQ. This CDR3 is built from 13 residues. J was trimmed by 6 bases and V by 5 bases; bases with no gene match: 2. CDR3 coding DNA: TGTGCCAGCAGCGGGACTAGGTCCGGGGAGCTGTTTTTT. Its translation: CASSGTRSGELFF.

The J gene is TRBJ2-7, the V gene TRBV12-5, with 9 positions matching TRBD2. J lost 7 bases, V lost 5 bases, and 9 bases had no gene match. Looked up from germline, CDR1 is LGHNT and CDR2 is FRNRAP. CDR3 length: 14 residues. The CDR3 loop reads CASGTTGAGGEQYF. The CDR3 DNA sequence: TGTGCTAGTGGTACTACAGGGGCGGGGGGGGAGCAGTACTTC.